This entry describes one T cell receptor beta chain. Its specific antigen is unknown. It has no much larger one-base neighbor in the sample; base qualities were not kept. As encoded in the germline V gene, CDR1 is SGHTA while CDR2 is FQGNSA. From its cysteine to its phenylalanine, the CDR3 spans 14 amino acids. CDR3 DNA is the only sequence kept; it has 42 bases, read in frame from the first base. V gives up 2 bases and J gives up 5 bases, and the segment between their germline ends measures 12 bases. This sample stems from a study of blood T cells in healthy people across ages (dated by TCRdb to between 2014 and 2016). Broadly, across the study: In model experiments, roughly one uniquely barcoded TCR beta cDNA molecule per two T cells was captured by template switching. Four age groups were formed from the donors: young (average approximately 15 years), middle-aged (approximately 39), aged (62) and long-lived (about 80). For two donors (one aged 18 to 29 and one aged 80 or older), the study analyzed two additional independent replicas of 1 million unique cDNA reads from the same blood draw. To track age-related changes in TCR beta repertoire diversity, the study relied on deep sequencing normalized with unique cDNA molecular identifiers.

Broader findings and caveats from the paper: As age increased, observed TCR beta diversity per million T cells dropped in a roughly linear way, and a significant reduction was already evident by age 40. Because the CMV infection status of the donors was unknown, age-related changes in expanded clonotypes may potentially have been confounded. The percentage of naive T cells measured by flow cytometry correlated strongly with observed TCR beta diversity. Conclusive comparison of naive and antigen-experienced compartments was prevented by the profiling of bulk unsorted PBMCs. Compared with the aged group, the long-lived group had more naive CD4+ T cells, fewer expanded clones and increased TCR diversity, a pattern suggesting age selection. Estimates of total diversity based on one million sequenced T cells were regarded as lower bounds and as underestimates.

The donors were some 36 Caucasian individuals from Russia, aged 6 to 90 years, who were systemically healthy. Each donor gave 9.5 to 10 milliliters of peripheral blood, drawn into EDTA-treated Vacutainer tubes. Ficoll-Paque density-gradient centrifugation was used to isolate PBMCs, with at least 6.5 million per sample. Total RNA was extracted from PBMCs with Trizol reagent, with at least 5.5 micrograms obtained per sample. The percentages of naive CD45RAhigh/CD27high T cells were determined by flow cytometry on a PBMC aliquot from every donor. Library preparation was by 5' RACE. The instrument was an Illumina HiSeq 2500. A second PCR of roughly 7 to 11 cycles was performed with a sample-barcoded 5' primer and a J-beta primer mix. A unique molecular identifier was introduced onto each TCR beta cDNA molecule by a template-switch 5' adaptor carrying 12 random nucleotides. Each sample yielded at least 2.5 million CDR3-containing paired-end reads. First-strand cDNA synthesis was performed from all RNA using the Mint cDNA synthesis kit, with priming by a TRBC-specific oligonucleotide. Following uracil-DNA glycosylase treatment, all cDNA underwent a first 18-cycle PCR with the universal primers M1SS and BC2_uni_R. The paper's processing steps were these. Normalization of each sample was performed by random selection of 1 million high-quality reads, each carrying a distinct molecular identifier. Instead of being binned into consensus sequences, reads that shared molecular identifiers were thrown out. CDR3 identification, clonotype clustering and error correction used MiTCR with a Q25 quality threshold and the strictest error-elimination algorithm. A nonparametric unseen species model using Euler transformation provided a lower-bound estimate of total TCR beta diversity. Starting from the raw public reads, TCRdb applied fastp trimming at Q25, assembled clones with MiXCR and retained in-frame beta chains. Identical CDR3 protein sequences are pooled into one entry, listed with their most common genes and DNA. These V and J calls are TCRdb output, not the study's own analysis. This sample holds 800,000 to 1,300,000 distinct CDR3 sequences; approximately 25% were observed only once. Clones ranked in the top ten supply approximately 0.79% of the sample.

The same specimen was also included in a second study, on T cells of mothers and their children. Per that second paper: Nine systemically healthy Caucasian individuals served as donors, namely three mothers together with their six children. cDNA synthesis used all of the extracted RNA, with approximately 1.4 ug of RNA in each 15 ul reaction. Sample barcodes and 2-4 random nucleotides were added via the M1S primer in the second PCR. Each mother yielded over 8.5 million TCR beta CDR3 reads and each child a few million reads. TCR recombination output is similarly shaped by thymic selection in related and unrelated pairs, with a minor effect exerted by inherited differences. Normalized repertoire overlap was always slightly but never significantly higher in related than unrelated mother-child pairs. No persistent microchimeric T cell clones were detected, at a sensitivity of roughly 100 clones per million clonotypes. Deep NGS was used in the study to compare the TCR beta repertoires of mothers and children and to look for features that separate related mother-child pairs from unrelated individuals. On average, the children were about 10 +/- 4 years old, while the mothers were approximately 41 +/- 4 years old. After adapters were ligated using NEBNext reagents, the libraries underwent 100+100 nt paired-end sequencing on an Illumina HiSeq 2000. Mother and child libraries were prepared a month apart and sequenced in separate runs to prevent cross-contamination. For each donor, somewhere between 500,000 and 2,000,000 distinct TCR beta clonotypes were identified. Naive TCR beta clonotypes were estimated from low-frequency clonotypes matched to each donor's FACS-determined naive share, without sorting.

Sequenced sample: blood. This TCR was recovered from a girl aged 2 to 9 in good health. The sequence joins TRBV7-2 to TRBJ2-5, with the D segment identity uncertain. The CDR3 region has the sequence CASSLNVARETQYF. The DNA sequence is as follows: TGTGCCAGCAGCTTAAATGTGGCGAGGGAGACCCAGTACTTC.